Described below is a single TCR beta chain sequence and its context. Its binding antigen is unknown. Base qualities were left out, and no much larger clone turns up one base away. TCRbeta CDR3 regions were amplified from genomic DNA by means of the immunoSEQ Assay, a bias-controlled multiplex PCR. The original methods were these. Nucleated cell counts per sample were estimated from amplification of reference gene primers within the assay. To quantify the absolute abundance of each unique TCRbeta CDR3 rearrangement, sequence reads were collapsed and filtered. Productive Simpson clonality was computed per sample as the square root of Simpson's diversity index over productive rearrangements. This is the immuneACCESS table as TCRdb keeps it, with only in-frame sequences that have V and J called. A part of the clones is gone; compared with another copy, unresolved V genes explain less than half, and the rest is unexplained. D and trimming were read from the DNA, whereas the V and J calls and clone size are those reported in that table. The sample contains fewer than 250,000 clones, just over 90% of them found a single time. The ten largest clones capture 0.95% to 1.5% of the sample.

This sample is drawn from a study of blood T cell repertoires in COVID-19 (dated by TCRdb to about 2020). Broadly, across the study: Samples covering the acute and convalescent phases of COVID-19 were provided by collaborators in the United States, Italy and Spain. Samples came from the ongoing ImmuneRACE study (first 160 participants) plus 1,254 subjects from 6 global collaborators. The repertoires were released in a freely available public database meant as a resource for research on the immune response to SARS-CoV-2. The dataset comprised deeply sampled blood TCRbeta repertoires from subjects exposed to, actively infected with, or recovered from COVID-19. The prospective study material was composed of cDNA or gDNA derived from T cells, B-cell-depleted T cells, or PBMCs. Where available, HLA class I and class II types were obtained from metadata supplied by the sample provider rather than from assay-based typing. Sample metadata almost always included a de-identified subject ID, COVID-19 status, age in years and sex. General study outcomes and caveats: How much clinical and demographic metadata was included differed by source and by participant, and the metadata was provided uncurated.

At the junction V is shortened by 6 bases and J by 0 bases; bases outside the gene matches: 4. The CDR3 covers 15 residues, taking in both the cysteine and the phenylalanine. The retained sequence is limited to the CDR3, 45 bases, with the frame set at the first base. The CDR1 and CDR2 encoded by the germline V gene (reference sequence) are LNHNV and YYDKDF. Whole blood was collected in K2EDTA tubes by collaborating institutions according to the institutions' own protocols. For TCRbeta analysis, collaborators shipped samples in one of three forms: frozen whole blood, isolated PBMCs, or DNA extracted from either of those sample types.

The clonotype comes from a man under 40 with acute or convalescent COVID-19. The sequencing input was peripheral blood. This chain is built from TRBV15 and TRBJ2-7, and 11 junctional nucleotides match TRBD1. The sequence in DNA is TGTGCCACCAGGCCAGGGACAGGGGGCTCCTACGAGCAGTACTTC. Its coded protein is CATRPGTGGSYEQYF.